Sequencing of this TCR beta chain was carried out in a study of PD-L1 blockade in urothelial cancer. Sequencing used immunoSEQ multiplex PCR; TCRdb keeps in-frame clones, though not all of them. This sample has some 100,000 clones, with around 90% found just once. This CDR3 is built from 14 residues. Germline loops: CDR1 SGHRS, CDR2 YFSETQ. V was shortened by 0 bases and J by 0 bases, with 6 bases between the two germline ends. The sequence was obtained from a woman over 75 with urothelial cancer. The V and J genes are TRBV5-1 and TRBJ1-2; D ambiguous. The sample here was PBMCs, taken around atezolizumab (anti-PD-L1) treatment. The CDR3 loop is CASSLAGTNYGYTF. The CDR3, as DNA: TGCGCCAGCAGCTTGGCGGGTACTAACTATGGCTACACCTTC.